This record looks at one T cell receptor beta chain sequence and its context. Its target is not known. Method: immunoSEQ multiplex PCR; TCRdb's copy keeps in-frame clones and lacks some. The repertoire holds tens of thousands of clones, with 90% as singletons. This sample is part of a study of graft-versus-host responses after intestinal transplantation. Overall study findings and caveats: Some GvH clones were seen earlier in gut or blood, suggesting intestinal origin.

Germline lookup yields CDR1 PRHDT and CDR2 FYEKMQ (reference sequence). CDR3 length: 16 amino acids. V was pared by 0 bases and J by 4 bases, with 5 bases of the junction left unmatched. The TCR comes from a human donor who was the organ donor for an intestinal transplant. The sequencing used unstimulated CD8+ T cells sorted from spleen or lymph node cells, collected before transplant. The V and J genes are TRBV13 and TRBJ2-2; TRBD2 matches at 7 bases. The CDR3 sequence is CASSLGAGVRTGELFF. In nucleotides, the CDR3 is TGTGCCAGCAGCTTAGGGGCGGGGGTTCGCACCGGGGAGCTGTTTTTT.